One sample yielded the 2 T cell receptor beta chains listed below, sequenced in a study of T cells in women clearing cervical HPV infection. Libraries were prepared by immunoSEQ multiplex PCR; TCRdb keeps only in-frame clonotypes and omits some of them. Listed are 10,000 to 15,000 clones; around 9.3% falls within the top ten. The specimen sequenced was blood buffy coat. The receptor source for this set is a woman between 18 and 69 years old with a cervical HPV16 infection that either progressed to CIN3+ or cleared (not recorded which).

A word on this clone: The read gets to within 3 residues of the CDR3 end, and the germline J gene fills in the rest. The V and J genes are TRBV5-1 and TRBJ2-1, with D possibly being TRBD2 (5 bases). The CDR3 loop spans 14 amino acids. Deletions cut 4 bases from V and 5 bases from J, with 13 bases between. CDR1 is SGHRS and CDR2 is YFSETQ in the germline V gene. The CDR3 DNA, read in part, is TGCGCCAGCAGCCCCCCAGCGGCAGACAATGAG. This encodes CASSPPAADNE. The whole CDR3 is CASSPPAADNEQFF. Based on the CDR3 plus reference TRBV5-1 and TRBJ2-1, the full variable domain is KAGVTQTPRYLIKTRGQQVTLSCSPISGHRSVSWYQQTPGQGLQFLFEYFSETQRNKGNFPGRFSGRQFSNSRSEMNVSTLELGDSALYLCASSPPAADNEQFFGPGTRLTVL.

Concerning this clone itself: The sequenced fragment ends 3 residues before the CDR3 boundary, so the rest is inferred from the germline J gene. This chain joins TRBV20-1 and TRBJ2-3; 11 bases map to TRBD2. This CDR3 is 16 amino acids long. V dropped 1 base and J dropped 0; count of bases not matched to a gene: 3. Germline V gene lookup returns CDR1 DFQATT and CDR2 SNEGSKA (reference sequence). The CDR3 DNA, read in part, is TGCAGTGCTAGAGCTAGCGGGGGGATGAGCACAGATACG. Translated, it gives CSARASGGMSTDT. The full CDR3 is CSARASGGMSTDTQYF.